What follows are 28 T cell receptor beta chains derived from one specimen sequenced in a study. TCRdb itself ran the RT-PCR reads through MiXCR, one entry per CDR3 protein. The sample lists fewer than 800,000 distinct CDR3 sequences, approximately 14% occurring once. The sequenced sample consisted of memory CD4+ T cells from blood. The receptor source for this set is a female donor in good health, serving as a healthy control.

The rearrangement uses TRBV5-1 and TRBJ2-1; D might be TRBD1 or TRBD2, each matching 7 bases. The CDR3 totals 15 residues. The V and J ends lost 2 bases and 8 bases respectively, with 17 bases between them. Germline V gene data show CDR1 as SGHRS and CDR2 as YFSETQ. The CDR3 spells CASSFSGGVFDEQFF. CDR3 DNA: TGCGCCAGCAGCTTTTCAGGGGGGGTTTTCGATGAGCAGTTCTTC.

This sequence joins TRBV30 and TRBJ2-1; D remains ambiguous. The CDR3 has 11 residues. V was trimmed by 4 bases and J by 3 bases, leaving 4 bases between them. CDR1 is GTSNPN and CDR2 is SVGIG in the germline V gene (reference sequence). The CDR3 is CAWKFYNEQFF. Written as DNA, the CDR3 is TGTGCCTGGAAGTTCTACAATGAGCAGTTCTTC.

The chain joins TRBV6-5 to TRBJ2-7; 10 nucleotides match TRBD1. The V gene end was trimmed by 6 bases and the J gene end by 1 base; junction bases not matched to a gene: 3. CDR3 length: 14 amino acids. Germline V gene sequence: CDR1 MNHEY, CDR2 SVGAGI. CDR3 residues: CASRGTGASYEQYF. CDR3 DNA sequence: TGTGCCAGCAGGGGGACAGGGGCGTCCTACGAGCAGTACTTC.

This clonotype was counted a few times. V usage is TRBV7-2 and J usage is TRBJ2-2, with 7 nucleotides matching TRBD1. The CDR3 is 14 amino acids. CDR1 is SGHTA, CDR2 FQGNSA, per germline. The V and J ends lost 5 bases and 4 bases, in that order; junction bases with no gene match: 4. In DNA, the CDR3 is TGTGCCAGCAGCCGGGACAGAACCACCGGGGAGCTGTTTTTT. Its protein is CASSRDRTTGELFF.

In its sample, this clonotype was seen a few times. V usage is TRBV10-3 and J usage is TRBJ1-3, with 8 bases aligning to TRBD1. CDR1 is ENHRY, CDR2 SYGVKD, per germline. CDR3 size: 17 residues. V gave up 2 bases and J gave up 0 bases; unmatched junction bases: 6. CDR3 loop: CAISEGQGGSSGNTIYF. The DNA for the CDR3 is TGTGCCATCAGTGAGGGACAGGGAGGGTCCTCTGGAAACACCATATATTTT.

The V call is TRBV20-1, the J call TRBJ1-5, with D maybe TRBD1 (5 bases). CDR3 length: 15 residues. Germline CDR1 reads DFQATT; CDR2 reads SNEGSKA (reference sequence). Trimming took off 1 base at V and 1 base at J, with 11 bases between the two ends. This CDR3 reads CSARAWGRSNQPQHF. In DNA form, the CDR3 reads TGCAGTGCTAGAGCCTGGGGGAGGAGCAATCAGCCCCAGCATTTT.

The V and J genes are TRBV5-1 and TRBJ2-7; D uncertain. Trimming took 6 bases from V and 4 from J, leaving 11 bases between them. Germline V gives CDR1 SGHRS, CDR2 YFSETQ. This CDR3 is 12 amino acids long. The DNA for the CDR3 is TGCGCCAGCAACCAGCAGCAGTACGAGCAGTACTTC. It specifies CASNQQQYEQYF.

This chain joins TRBV2 and TRBJ1-4, with a possible D match to TRBD1 (5 bases). The CDR3 contains 15 residues. Germline V gene lookup returns CDR1 SNHLY and CDR2 FYNNEI. Trimming took off 6 bases at V and 8 bases at J, with 19 bases between the two ends. The CDR3 bases are TGTGCCAGCAGCTATACCACCGGGGCTGGCGAAAAACTGTTTTTT. The encoded protein is CASSYTTGAGEKLFF.

The gene calls are TRBV20-1 and TRBJ2-1; D remains ambiguous. Germline values: CDR1 DFQATT, CDR2 SNEGSKA (reference sequence). This CDR3 has 15 amino acids. The V and J ends lost 3 bases and 0 bases respectively, with 12 bases between them. CDR3 sequence: CSASQHQSSYNEQFF. The CDR3 DNA sequence: TGCAGTGCTAGTCAGCACCAGAGCTCCTACAATGAGCAGTTCTTC.

This clonotype was seen more than once but under ten times. The chain uses TRBV27 and TRBJ1-6; D possibly corresponds to TRBD1 (5 bases). V was trimmed by 5 bases and J by 0 bases, leaving 14 bases between them. The germline V gene has CDR1 MNHEY and CDR2 SMNVEV (reference sequence). The CDR3 runs 17 residues. CDR3 DNA: TGTGCCAGCAGTCCGAGACAGAGTGGCTCCTATAATTCACCCCTCCACTTT. Its translation: CASSPRQSGSYNSPLHF.

This clonotype occurred many times. The CDR3 sequence is CASGNDRVGYTF. DNA of the CDR3: TGTGCCAGCGGAAATGACAGGGTCGGCTACACCTTC. This chain uses TRBV28 with TRBJ1-2; 7 positions match TRBD1. CDR3 length: 12 amino acids. The germline V gene encodes CDR1 MDHEN and CDR2 SYDVKM. With 8 bases clipped from V and 8 bases from J, the junction kept 8 bases outside the gene matches.

The rearrangement joins TRBV7-2 to TRBJ2-3; 13 bases map to TRBD2. The V segment lost 4 bases and the J segment 2 bases; nucleotides outside the gene matches: 3. CDR3 size: 16 residues. Germline CDR1 is SGHTA and CDR2 is FQGNSA. Written as DNA, the CDR3 is TGTGCCAGCAGCTCGGGACTAGCGGGGAACACAGATACGCAGTATTTT. Its protein product is CASSSGLAGNTDTQYF.

This clonotype was observed a handful of times. The CDR3, as DNA: TGCGCCAGCAGCTTGTTAGGGGAAAATCAGCCCCAGCATTTT. It yields the protein CASSLLGENQPQHF. The chain uses TRBV5-1 and TRBJ1-5, with D perhaps matching TRBD1 (5 bases). Trimming took 1 base from V and 4 from J, leaving 9 bases between them. The CDR3 length is 14 residues. Germline V gene lookup returns CDR1 SGHRS and CDR2 YFSETQ.

This clonotype turned up a few times. The chain employs TRBV12-3 or TRBV12-4 and TRBJ2-1, with D perhaps matching TRBD2 (5 bases). V lost 4 bases, J lost 0 bases, and 13 bases lay in between. The CDR3 is 16 residues long. CDR3 coding DNA: TGTGCCAGCAGTTCGCGGACTGGCGGCTCCTACAATGAGCAGTTCTTC. Translating it yields CASSSRTGGSYNEQFF.

This clonotype was detected ten times or more. V gene TRBV20-1 combines with J gene TRBJ2-2, with D tentatively TRBD2 (6 bases). Germline V gives CDR1 DFQATT, CDR2 SNEGSKA (reference sequence). The CDR3 has 13 amino acids. The V end lost 5 bases, the J end lost 6 bases, and 13 bases lay between the germline ends. The chain's CDR3 is CSAPQGGAGELFF. In DNA, the CDR3 is TGCAGTGCTCCCCAAGGAGGGGCCGGGGAGCTGTTTTTT.

This clonotype was picked up a small number of times. This sequence joins TRBV18 and TRBJ2-1, with D unclear. From germline, CDR1 is KGHSH and CDR2 LQKENI. This CDR3 contains 14 residues. Between the trimmed V and J ends, which lost 2 bases and 5 bases, there was a span of 10 bases. The CDR3 region is CASSPIRSDNEQFF. CDR3 sequence (DNA): TGTGCCAGCTCACCAATTCGTTCGGACAATGAGCAGTTCTTC.

This clonotype was observed a few times. The V call is TRBV9, the J call TRBJ1-1, with 10 bases aligning to TRBD1. Germline CDR1 reads SGDLS; CDR2 reads YYNGEE. This CDR3 contains 17 residues. V was clipped by 0 bases and J by 4 bases; unmatched bases: 9. The DNA for the CDR3 is TGTGCCAGCAGCGTAGACTCGGGACAGGGGTTGGGCACTGAAGCTTTCTTT. Its protein is CASSVDSGQGLGTEAFF.

In DNA form, the CDR3 reads TGTGCCACCAGTCCAGCGGGAGGGGTAGATACGCAGTATTTT. Translated, it gives CATSPAGGVDTQYF. The V gene is TRBV24-1, the J gene TRBJ2-3, with 10 bases fitting TRBD2. CDR1 is KGHDR, CDR2 SFDVKD, per germline. The CDR3 covers 14 residues. Trimming removed 6 bases from V and 5 bases from J; junction bases left unmatched: 4.

The J gene is TRBJ1-2, the V gene TRBV12-3 or TRBV12-4, with a possible D match to TRBD1 (5 bases). This CDR3 region has 16 residues. V lost 3 bases to trimming and J lost 4 bases, with 18 bases between them. The CDR3 DNA follows: TGTGCCAGCAGTTTGGGCAGGGAGGTTCGGGGCTATGGCTACACCTTC. Translating it yields CASSLGREVRGYGYTF.

The chain uses TRBV24-1 and TRBJ1-5, with 9 bases lining up with TRBD1. The CDR3 has 16 residues. The germline CDR1 and CDR2 sequences are KGHDR and SFDVKD. Trimming removed 7 bases from V and 9 bases from J; junction bases left unmatched: 15. The CDR3 sequence: CATSAGQGTSIGPQHF. The CDR3 DNA is TGTGCCACCAGCGCCGGACAGGGGACCTCTATCGGGCCCCAGCATTTT.

The gene calls are TRBV27 and TRBJ1-4, with no clear D. The CDR3 covers 13 residues. V lost 1 base and J lost 5, with 5 bases in between. Looked up from germline, CDR1 is MNHEY and CDR2 is SMNVEV (reference sequence). The CDR3 spells CASSLFGNEKLFF. CDR3 DNA: TGTGCCAGCAGTTTATTCGGAAATGAAAAACTGTTTTTT.

The chain is built from TRBV14 and TRBJ2-3; 10 positions agree with TRBD2. Unmatched junction bases numbered 7, after V lost 8 bases and J lost 5 bases. Germline CDR1 is SGHDN and CDR2 is FVKESK. This CDR3 spans 14 amino acids. CDR3 sequence (DNA): TGTGCCAGCCGGAGCGGGGGGGCCAAAGATACGCAGTATTTT. As protein: CASRSGGAKDTQYF.

This chain connects TRBV12-3 or TRBV12-4 to TRBJ1-2; a possible D gene is TRBD1 (5 bases). V was cut by 7 bases and J by 4 bases, with 22 bases left in between. The CDR3 consists of 16 residues. In DNA, the CDR3 is TGTGCCAGCACCCACTTACCGGGGCAGATCTTCTATGGCTACACCTTC. This sequence encodes CASTHLPGQIFYGYTF.

The chain links TRBV4-3 to TRBJ2-1, with a tentative D call TRBD1 (5 bases). CDR3 length: 15 amino acids. Trimming removed 1 base at V and 8 bases at J, with 15 bases between. CDR1 is LGHNA and CDR2 is YSLEER in the germline V gene. The CDR3 here is CASSQAAWGSDEQFF. CDR3 DNA: TGCGCCAGCAGCCAAGCCGCGTGGGGCTCGGATGAGCAGTTCTTC.

The CDR3 here is CASRGPEGRFSGELFF. CDR3 in DNA: TGTGCCAGCAGGGGGCCGGAGGGGAGGTTCTCCGGGGAGCTGTTTTTT. The gene calls are TRBV7-2 and TRBJ2-2; the D gene is possibly TRBD2 (6 bases). V lost 6 bases, J lost 6 bases, and 20 bases lay in between. The CDR3 sequence is 16 residues long. Germline CDR1 SGHTA, CDR2 FQGNSA.

This clonotype has only a few counts. The chain employs TRBV13 and TRBJ2-1; weak D call: TRBD2 (6 bases). The V end was cut by 5 bases, the J end by 3 bases, with 17 bases between. The CDR3 contains 16 residues. Per germline, CDR1 PRHDT and CDR2 FYEKMQ (reference sequence). The CDR3 DNA is TGTGCCAGCAGCCCCGGACTAACCAAGGTCTACAATGAGCAGTTCTTC. Translating it yields CASSPGLTKVYNEQFF.

The chain uses TRBV7-2 and TRBJ2-1; a weak D match, TRBD2 (5 bases). Germline V gene data show CDR1 as SGHTA and CDR2 as FQGNSA. The CDR3 is 13 residues long. Trimming took off 11 bases at V and 8 bases at J, with 19 bases between the two ends. CDR3 loop: CAGVVPGRHEQFF. DNA for the CDR3: TGTGCCGGGGTTGTTCCGGGAAGACATGAGCAGTTCTTC.

At least ten counts were recorded for this clonotype. This chain joins TRBV6-5 and TRBJ1-5, with TRBD1 as a possible D gene (5 bases). The CDR3 sequence is 15 residues long. Trimming removed 2 bases from V and 7 bases from J, with 15 bases in between. The germline gives CDR1 MNHEY, CDR2 SVGAGI. Here the CDR3 DNA reads TGTGCCAGCAGTTACCGTCAGGGCGGGGAACAGCCCCAGCATTTT. Protein sequence: CASSYRQGGEQPQHF.